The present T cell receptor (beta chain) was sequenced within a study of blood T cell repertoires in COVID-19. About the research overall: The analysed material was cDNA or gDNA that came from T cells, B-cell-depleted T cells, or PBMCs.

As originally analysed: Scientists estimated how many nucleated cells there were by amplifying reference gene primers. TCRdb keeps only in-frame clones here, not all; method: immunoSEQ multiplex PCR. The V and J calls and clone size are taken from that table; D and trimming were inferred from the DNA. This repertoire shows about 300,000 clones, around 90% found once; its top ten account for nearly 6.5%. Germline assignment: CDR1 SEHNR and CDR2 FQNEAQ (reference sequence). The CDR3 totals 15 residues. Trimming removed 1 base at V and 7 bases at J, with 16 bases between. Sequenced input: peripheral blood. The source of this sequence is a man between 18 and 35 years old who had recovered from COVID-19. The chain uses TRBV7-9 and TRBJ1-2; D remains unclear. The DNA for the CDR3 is TGTGCCAGCAGCTTAGTGGGTGTGGCAGAGGGTGGCTACACCTTC. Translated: CASSLVGVAEGGYTF.